The 8 T cell receptor beta chains in this list originate from one sample, sequenced in a study of T cells in tumors after PD-1 blockade. The repertoire was sequenced with immunoSEQ multiplex PCR; TCRdb's copy has only in-frame clones and lacks some. The sample lists about 15,000 clones; roughly 70% were seen once. The sequenced sample was tumor tissue, obtained after anti-PD-1 treatment. Receptors originate from a human donor with cutaneous squamous cell carcinoma.

The chain joins TRBV3-1 (or the pseudogene TRBV3-2) to TRBJ2-7, with 10 bases fitting TRBD2. CDR3 size: 14 residues. V lost 6 bases, J lost 3 bases, and 5 bases stayed unmatched. Germline loops: CDR1 LGHDT, CDR2 YNNKEL (reference sequence). The CDR3 region is CASRLERGGYEQYF. CDR3 bases: TGTGCCAGCAGACTCGAGCGGGGGGGCTACGAGCAGTACTTC.

The chain couples TRBV7-8 to TRBJ2-5, with 10 bases matching TRBD1. The germline gives CDR1 SGHVS, CDR2 FQNEAQ. With 1 base clipped from V and 5 bases from J, the junction kept 4 bases outside the gene matches. CDR3 length: 15 residues. CDR3 coding DNA: TGTGCCAGCAGCTTAGGGGACAGGGGCATCGAGACCCAGTACTTC. Residues: CASSLGDRGIETQYF. Using reference TRBV7-8 and TRBJ2-5 for the parts outside the CDR3, the full variable domain is GAGVSQSPRYKVAKRGQDVALRCDPISGHVSLFWYQQALGQGPEFLTYFQNEAQLDKSGLPSDRFFAERPEGSVSTLKIQRTQQEDSAVYLCASSLGDRGIETQYFGPGTRLLVL.

The chain carries TRBV29-1 and TRBJ1-2; possible D gene TRBD1, 5 bases. V gave up 1 base and J gave up 4 bases, with 22 bases separating them. The CDR3 has 17 residues. Germline V lookup: CDR1 SQVTM, CDR2 ANQGSEA. CDR3 bases: TGCAGCGTTGAAGGACAGTCCGCCCAGGCTACCCGCTATGGCTACACCTTC. Translation gives CSVEGQSAQATRYGYTF.

The rearrangement joins TRBV4-3 to TRBJ2-7; 7 nucleotides line up with TRBD2. Trimming removed 6 bases from V and 0 bases from J; junction bases left unmatched: 11. From germline, CDR1 is LGHNA and CDR2 YSLEER. The CDR3 contains 16 residues. In nucleotides, the CDR3 is TGCGCCAGCAGTGACCGAGCGGGGCCCTTCTCCTACGAGCAGTACTTC. Translating gives CASSDRAGPFSYEQYF.

The chain is built from TRBV12-3 or TRBV12-4 and TRBJ1-2; unclear D gene. V shed 1 base and J shed 4 bases, with 7 bases lying between them. The CDR3 spans 13 residues. CDR3 nucleotide sequence: TGTGCCAGCAGTTTAGGGAAGGTCTATGGCTACACCTTC. It codes for CASSLGKVYGYTF.

The V and J genes are TRBV6-5 and TRBJ1-3; TRBD1 is a possible D gene (6 bases). The CDR3 has 14 residues. Between the trimmed V and J ends, which lost 8 bases and 0 bases, there was a span of 11 bases. Germline CDR1 reads MNHEY; CDR2 reads SVGAGI. CDR3 protein: CASYFRGSGNTIYF. The CDR3 coding sequence is TGTGCCAGCTATTTCAGGGGCTCTGGAAACACCATATATTTT.

The chain carries TRBV18 and TRBJ2-1; D remains ambiguous. Germline CDR1 KGHSH, CDR2 LQKENI. With 4 bases removed from V and 15 bases from J, the gap between germline ends came to 16 bases. This CDR3 contains 12 residues. The CDR3 here is CASSQSDQGPFF. The CDR3 nucleotides read TGTGCCAGCTCACAAAGCGACCAAGGCCCGTTCTTC.

In this sample, this clone turned up a few times. The junction and the germline gene differ at one end; a read error may be behind it. The chain couples TRBV18 to TRBJ2-7, with 9 positions matching TRBD1. Germline V gene data show CDR1 as KGHSH and CDR2 as LQKENI. The CDR3 length is 15 residues. The CDR3 is CASSPAPGQGVFLDF. CDR3 nucleotide sequence: TGTGCCAGCTCACCGGCTCCGGGACAGGGTGTTTTTTTGGACTTC.